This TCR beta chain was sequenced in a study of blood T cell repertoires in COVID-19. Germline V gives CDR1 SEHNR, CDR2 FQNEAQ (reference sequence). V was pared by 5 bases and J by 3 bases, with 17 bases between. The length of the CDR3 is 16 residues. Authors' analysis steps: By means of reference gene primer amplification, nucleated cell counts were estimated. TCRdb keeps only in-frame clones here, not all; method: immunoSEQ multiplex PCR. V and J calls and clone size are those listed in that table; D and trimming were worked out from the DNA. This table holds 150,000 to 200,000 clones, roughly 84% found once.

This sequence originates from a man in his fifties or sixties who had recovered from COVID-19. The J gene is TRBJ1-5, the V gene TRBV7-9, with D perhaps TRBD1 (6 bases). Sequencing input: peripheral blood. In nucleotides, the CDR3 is TGTGCCAGCAGCACCTCCGGACAGCTTACCAATCAGCCCCAGCATTTT. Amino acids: CASSTSGQLTNQPQHF.